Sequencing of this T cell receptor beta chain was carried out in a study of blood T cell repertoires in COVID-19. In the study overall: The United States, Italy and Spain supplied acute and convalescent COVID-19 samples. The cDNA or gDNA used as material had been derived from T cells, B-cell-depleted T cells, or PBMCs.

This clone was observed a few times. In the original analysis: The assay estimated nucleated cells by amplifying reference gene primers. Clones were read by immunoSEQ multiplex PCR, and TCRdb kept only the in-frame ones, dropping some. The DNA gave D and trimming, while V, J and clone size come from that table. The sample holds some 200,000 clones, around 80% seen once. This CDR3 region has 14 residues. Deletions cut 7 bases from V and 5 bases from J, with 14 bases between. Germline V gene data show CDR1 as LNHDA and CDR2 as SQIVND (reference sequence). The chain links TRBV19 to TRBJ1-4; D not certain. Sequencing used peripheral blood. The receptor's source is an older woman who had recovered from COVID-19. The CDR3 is CASTPTPGNEKLFF. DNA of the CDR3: TGTGCCAGTACCCCTACCCCGGGAAATGAAAAACTGTTTTTT.